This record concerns one T cell receptor (beta chain) sequence. This record belongs to a study of blood T cell repertoires in COVID-19. From germline, CDR1 is KGHSH and CDR2 LQKENI. The CDR3 sequence is 15 residues long. Trimming cost V 2 bases and J 9 bases, with 19 bases left between them. The assay was immunoSEQ multiplex PCR, and TCRdb's table has in-frame clones only and misses some. The repertoire consists of about 200,000 clones, with roughly 86% occurring once and the leading ten covering about 1.6%. The chain employs TRBV18 and TRBJ1-1, with TRBD1 as a possible D gene (5 bases). The sequence derives from a man aged 18 to 30 with active or convalescent COVID-19. The source material was peripheral blood. CDR3 loop: CASSPSMQGSNKAFF. CDR3 in DNA: TGTGCCAGCTCACCAAGTATGCAGGGCTCGAACAAAGCTTTCTTT.